The clone carrying this T cell receptor (beta chain) has a count of ten or more. Its antigen is unidentified. The source of the sample is a study of metastatic and nonmetastatic thyroid tumors. Across the study: Repertoire data that came from the blood and tumor or nodule tissue of malignant and benign thyroid patients were compared. Study-wide findings and caveats: Benign nodules reportedly had significantly lower TCR beta diversity than malignant thyroid tumors in blood and tumor.

TCRdb used MiXCR to call clones anew from the PCR reads. The profile covers over 25,000 clones, with roughly 17% appearing a single time and roughly 4% taken by the ten largest. Patients had received no treatment of any kind before thyroid surgery. The CDR3 spans 20 residues. V lost 0 bases to trimming and J lost 2 bases, with 23 bases between them. Germline V gives CDR1 SGHRS, CDR2 YFSETQ. The sequence came from a female donor with papillary thyroid cancer or a benign thyroid nodule (not recorded which). Some clones in this sample may be carry-over from other donors' samples. The chain uses TRBV5-1 and TRBJ2-2, with D perhaps TRBD1 or TRBD2 (6 bases each). Sequenced material: blood. CDR3 DNA sequence: TGCGCCAGCAGCTTGGGAGGGGGGAGCGCTCAAATTTTCAACACCGGGGAGCTGTTTTTT. It codes for CASSLGGGSAQIFNTGELFF.